This T cell receptor beta chain stems from a study of T cell responses to AZD1222 COVID-19 vaccine. Across the study: It was second doses at about 4 or about 12 weeks that were pooled.

Using immunoSEQ multiplex PCR, the repertoire was profiled, and TCRdb retains in-frame clones only, with some absent. Among some 110,000 clones listed, 80% to 90% were seen once. To note about this clone: The antigen remains undetermined.

The germline V gene encodes CDR1 SGHTA and CDR2 FQGNSA. V lost 5 bases to trimming and J lost 9 bases; unmatched junction nucleotides: 8. CDR3 length: 14 residues. Findings and caveats of the study: Per reports, nearly half of all spike-specific TCRs target regions that are unmutated in variants. Spike regions recognized by vaccine-associated CD4 TCRs spanned the protein, led by 160-218 and 743-854.

The sequence came from an adult in good health. The J gene is TRBJ2-1, the V gene TRBV7-2; 9 bases line up with TRBD2. The input for sequencing was peripheral blood, taken on day 0 of AZD1222 vaccination. Here the CDR3 reads CASSRAAGGTEQFF. CDR3 nucleotides: TGTGCCAGCAGCCGTGCAGCGGGGGGAACTGAGCAGTTCTTC.